These T cell receptor beta chains were read from a single sample in a study of blood T cell repertoires in COVID-19. Profiling relied on immunoSEQ multiplex PCR, and the TCRdb table lists in-frame clones only, not all of them. The sample records 150,000 to 200,000 clones, approximately 91% being singletons. What was sequenced was peripheral blood. The origin of the receptors is a man aged 40-49 years with acute or convalescent COVID-19. Each CDR3 is given with its conserved first and last residue. The D gene is left open where the match is weak. Part of the rows lack a size; the others show once, few, many or a class for expanded clones.

TRBD1	TRBV7-9	.	TRBJ1-1	TGTGCCAGCAGCTTTCCACAGGGGTATCGGGGCATGAACACTGAAGCTTTCTTT	CASSFPQGYRGMNTEAFF
TRBD1	TRBV3-1/TRBV3-2	.	TRBJ1-2	TGTGCCAGCAGCCAAGATGGGACAGGGATCTATGGCTACACCTTC	CASSQDGTGIYGYTF
TRBD1	TRBV29-1	.	TRBJ1-3	TGCAGCGTGACGGCAGGGGGCGCAGCTGGAAACACCATATATTTT	CSVTAGGAAGNTIYF
TRBD2	TRBV7-3	.	TRBJ2-3	TGTGCCAGCAGCACAGGACTAGCGGGGGGTGCAGATACGCAGTATTTT	CASSTGLAGGADTQYF
TRBD1	TRBV6-2/TRBV6-3	.	TRBJ2-5	TGTGCCAGCAGCCGGGGACAGGGAACGGTGAAAGAGACCCAGTACTTC	CASSRGQGTVKETQYF
.	TRBV6-5	.	TRBJ1-1	TGTGCCAGCAGTAAGGCGGAGGGCCCTGAAGCTTTCTTT	CASSKAEGPEAFF
TRBD2	TRBV24-1	.	TRBJ2-5	TGTGCCACCAGTGACCTAGCGGGGGGCAGGGAGACCCAGTACTTC	CATSDLAGGRETQYF
.	TRBV6-5	.	TRBJ2-5	TGTGCCAGCAGTTATGGGGGGGGCTACCAAGAGACCCAGTACTTC	CASSYGGGYQETQYF
.	TRBV27	.	TRBJ2-7	TGTGCCATCTCGAGGGGGGAGGGAAACGAGCAGTACTTC	CAISRGEGNEQYF
.	TRBV18	.	TRBJ2-7	TGTGCCAGCTCACCCTTTGGCCAGGCCTACGAGCAGTACTTC	CASSPFGQAYEQYF
.	TRBV3-1/TRBV3-2	.	TRBJ2-3	TGTGCCAGCAGCCAGGGGGGGGGCCGCACAGATACGCAGTATTTT	CASSQGGGRTDTQYF
.	TRBV15	once	TRBJ1-2	TGTGCCACCAGCAGAGAGTCAGTGAACTATGGCTACACCTTC	CATSRESVNYGYTF
.	TRBV5-4	.	TRBJ2-7	TGTGCCAGCAGCTTAGGAGACAGAGCCTACGAGCAGTACTTC	CASSLGDRAYEQYF
.	TRBV2	.	TRBJ1-2	TGTGCCAGCAGTGCGTCGGGTGTGGGTGGCTACACCTTC	CASSASGVGGYTF
TRBD2	TRBV3-1/TRBV3-2	.	TRBJ2-1	TGTGCCAGCAGCCGCGCGGGGGTTTACAATGAGCAGTTCTTC	CASSRAGVYNEQFF
.	TRBV6-5	.	TRBJ1-5	TGTGCCAGCAGGGCTACAGGGAATCAGCCCCAGCATTTT	CASRATGNQPQHF
.	TRBV27	.	TRBJ1-1	TGTGCCAGCAGTTTCGACTCCTTGAACACTGAAGCTTTCTTT	CASSFDSLNTEAFF
.	TRBV7-2	.	TRBJ1-1	TGTGCCAGCAGGTCCGGGCCCCAAGCGGGTGAAGCTTTCTTT	CASRSGPQAGEAFF
TRBD1	TRBV19	.	TRBJ2-5	TGTGCCAGTAGTATGGGGACAGGGAGGGGACAAGAGACCCAGTACTTC	CASSMGTGRGQETQYF
TRBD1	TRBV27	.	TRBJ1-5	TGTGCCAGCAGTGCGAGGGATGGGGACAGGGCCGGTCAGCCCCAGCATTTT	CASSARDGDRAGQPQHF
TRBD2	TRBV7-3	.	TRBJ2-5	TGTGCCAGCAGTTACAGCGGGGGGTCCTTGGCGACCCAGTACTTC	CASSYSGGSLATQYF
.	TRBV5-4	.	TRBJ1-1	TGTGCCAGCAGCTTGAGGAGAGAAATGAACACTGAAGCTTTCTTT	CASSLRREMNTEAFF
.	TRBV30	.	TRBJ2-3	TGTGCCTGGAATGGGCGCACAGATACGCAGTATTTT	CAWNGRTDTQYF
TRBD1	TRBV5-1	.	TRBJ2-7	TGCGCCAGCTCCCGGGACAGGGGAGGGGAGCAGTACTTC	CASSRDRGGEQYF
TRBD1	TRBV5-1	.	TRBJ1-2	TGCGCCAGCAGCTCTGGACAGGGCTATGGTTACACCTTC	CASSSGQGYGYTF
.	TRBV24-1	.	TRBJ2-1	TGTGCCACCAGTGCCCCGACTGAGCACAATGAGCAGTTCTTC	CATSAPTEHNEQFF
.	TRBV4-1	.	TRBJ1-1	TGCGCCAGCAGCCAAGATCGGGGGAACACTGAAGCTTTCTTT	CASSQDRGNTEAFF
TRBD2	TRBV7-2	.	TRBJ2-3	TGTGCCAGCAGTTCTCCTCGGGGGGGCGGCACAGATACGCAGTATTTT	CASSSPRGGGTDTQYF
.	TRBV3-1/TRBV3-2	.	TRBJ2-5	TGTGCCAGCAGCCAAGATTACGGGGGGCCCGAAGGGGCCCAGTACTTC	CASSQDYGGPEGAQYF
TRBD1	TRBV28	.	TRBJ1-1	TGTGCCAGCAGGGGCGGGGGACAGGTCACTGAAGCTTTCTTT	CASRGGGQVTEAFF
TRBD1	TRBV9	.	TRBJ1-6	TGTGCCAGCAGCGGGGACAGGGAGTCACCCCTCCACTTT	CASSGDRESPLHF
.	TRBV9	.	TRBJ2-2	TGTGCCAGCAGCGTAGGTCTACAGACTAGAGGCGGGGAGCTGTTTTTT	CASSVGLQTRGGELFF
TRBD1	TRBV20-1	.	TRBJ2-5	TGCAGTGCTAGTCCCAGGGGGCTGAGAGAGACCCAGTACTTC	CSASPRGLRETQYF
TRBD1	TRBV5-1	.	TRBJ1-3	TGCGCCAGCAGCTCTTTAACAGGGGCCTCTGGAAACACCATATATTTT	CASSSLTGASGNTIYF
.	TRBV20-1	.	TRBJ1-1	TGCAGTGCCGAGCCCAGCGCTGAAGCTTTCTTT	CSAEPSAEAFF
.	TRBV18	.	TRBJ2-3	TGTGCCAGCTCCAAGCCAGATACGCAGTATTTT	CASSKPDTQYF
.	TRBV2	once	TRBJ1-6	TGTGCCAGCAGTGCATGGTTGGGTGCGGATAATTCACCCCTCCACTTT	CASSAWLGADNSPLHF
TRBD1	TRBV5-1	once	TRBJ1-3	TGCGCCAGCAGCTTAGGACAGGGGGCGGCCGGAAACACCATATATTTT	CASSLGQGAAGNTIYF
TRBD2	TRBV7-2	.	TRBJ2-7	TGTGCCAGCAGCTCCCAGCGGGGGCCGGTCGAGCAGTACTTC	CASSSQRGPVEQYF
.	TRBV6-6	once	TRBJ2-5	TGTGCCAGCAGCCCCTTGGAGACCCAGTACTTC	CASSPLETQYF
.	TRBV5-4	.	TRBJ1-1	TGTGCCAGCAGCTCCCCTTCACAGGGCACTGAAGCTTTCTTT	CASSSPSQGTEAFF
TRBD1	TRBV4-1	once	TRBJ1-4	TGCGCCAGCAGCCTTCTGGGGGACAGAGTAAAACTGTTTTTT	CASSLLGDRVKLFF
.	TRBV27	once	TRBJ1-4	TGTGCCAGCAGTTTTACGCGGTCCAGGGGAGATTTGGAAAAACTGTTTTTT	CASSFTRSRGDLEKLFF
.	TRBV30	.	TRBJ1-5	TGTGCCTGGAGTTTAGGACTCTGGGGCAATCAGCCCCAGCATTTT	CAWSLGLWGNQPQHF
TRBD1	TRBV30	.	TRBJ1-6	TGTGCCTGGAGTGTACTCGGGACAGCTAATTCACCCCTCCACTTT	CAWSVLGTANSPLHF
.	TRBV18	.	TRBJ2-3	TGTGCCAGCTCCTCTAGCACAGATACGCAGTATTTT	CASSSSTDTQYF